This T cell receptor (beta chain) stems from a study of T cells in Graves' hyperthyroidism and ophthalmopathy. Study-wide findings and caveats: Model predictions of ophthalmopathy came a median about 6.3 months before onset. Using 13 V-J features, a model discriminated ophthalmopathy from stable hyperthyroidism.

This clonotype appeared many times. Its target is unknown. RNA transcripts served as the template for amplifying TCR beta CDR3 regions. The study used the HTBI primer set for a first-round RT-PCR of the TCR CDR3. Via MiXCR, TCRdb re-called the multiplex PCR reads, giving one row per CDR3 protein. The data show a few hundred thousand distinct CDR3 sequences, 14% seen once. Per the germline V gene, CDR1 is SGHTA and CDR2 is FQGNSA. V lost 1 base and J 3 bases, leaving 9 bases between the germline ends. This CDR3 is built from 15 residues. V and J are TRBV7-2 and TRBJ2-2, with D perhaps matching TRBD1 (5 bases). The sequence was obtained from a woman aged 40 to 50 with Graves' hyperthyroidism. The source material was blood. The CDR3 bases are TGTGCCAGCAGCTTAGTTTGGGGCTACACCGGGGAGCTGTTTTTT. Its translation is CASSLVWGYTGELFF. The full variable domain, rest sourced from reference TRBV7-2 and TRBJ2-2, is GAGVSQSPSNKVTEKGKDVELRCDPISGHTALYWYRQSLGQGLEFLIYFQGNSAPDKSGLPSDRFSAERTGGSVSTLTIQRTQQEDSAVYLCASSLVWGYTGELFFGEGSRLTVL.